These 20 T cell receptor beta chains were sequenced from one sample in a study of a mutant IDH1 vaccine in newly diagnosed glioma listed by TCRdb under 2021. Interpreted using the paper, the time point label stands for: baseline, week 1 (first vaccination visit). The treatment or condition label here, explained by the study, means: pre-vaccination baseline after standard-of-care therapy. The library was generated by the immunoSEQ multiplex PCR assay. In TCRdb, the immuneACCESS table is reduced to in-frame sequences with V and J assigned. These tables do not hold every clone; where another copy was compared, an unresolved V gene accounts for under half, and the others remain unexplained. Across this sample there are nearly 70,000 clones, with 75% to 85% seen only once. About 7.5% of the sample belongs to the ten largest clones. The source was PBMCs, collected from a glioma patient treated with radiotherapy, temozolomide or both. These receptors were taken from a man aged 45-65 years with glioma.

The chain employs TRBV15 and TRBJ2-5; 12 nucleotides match TRBD1. The CDR3 sequence is 16 residues long. The J segment lost 5 bases and the V segment lost 5 bases, leaving 9 bases of the junction unmatched. The germline V gene has CDR1 LNHNV and CDR2 YYDKDF (reference sequence). The CDR3 region is CATSWPGQGARETQYF. For the CDR3, the DNA is TGTGCCACCAGCTGGCCGGGACAGGGGGCGCGGGAGACCCAGTACTTC.

The chain couples TRBV5-1 to TRBJ1-1; possible D gene TRBD1, 5 bases. Trimming took 1 base from V and 5 from J, leaving 15 bases between them. CDR1 and CDR2 (germline): SGHRS, YFSETQ. The CDR3 length is 15 residues. The DNA of the CDR3 is TGCGCCAGCAGCTTGTGGCCAGGGAGGGAAACTGAAGCTTTCTTT. Protein product: CASSLWPGRETEAFF.

This chain links TRBV4-2 with TRBJ2-2, with 8 positions matching TRBD2. V dropped 7 bases and J dropped 5; count of bases not matched to a gene: 9. The CDR3 length is 15 residues. Germline assignment: CDR1 LGHNA and CDR2 YNFKEQ. Here the CDR3 DNA reads TGTGCCAGCACAAACCGGGGGGGCGGAACCGGGGAGCTGTTTTTT. Residues: CASTNRGGGTGELFF.

The rearrangement links TRBV18 to TRBJ2-2; 13 positions agree with TRBD2. Trimming at V came to 5 bases and at J to 0 bases, leaving 6 bases not matched to a gene. This CDR3 has 18 amino acids. The germline V gene has CDR1 KGHSH and CDR2 LQKENI. CDR3 region: CASSSRTSGGPNTGELFF. The CDR3 coding sequence is TGTGCCAGCTCATCGCGGACTAGCGGGGGTCCGAACACCGGGGAGCTGTTTTTT.

The rearrangement links TRBV5-1 to TRBJ2-1, with 13 positions matching TRBD2. The trim removed 7 bases at V and 4 bases at J, leaving 8 bases unmatched. The germline CDR1 and CDR2 sequences are SGHRS and YFSETQ. The CDR3 loop spans 16 amino acids. CDR3: CASYDPLAGGYNEQFF. CDR3 DNA: TGCGCCAGCTACGACCCACTAGCGGGGGGGTACAATGAGCAGTTCTTC.

The chain couples TRBV19 to TRBJ2-1, with D possibly being TRBD2 (7 bases). From germline, CDR1 is LNHDA and CDR2 SQIVND (reference sequence). There are 15 residues in the CDR3. Trimming took off 1 base at V and 5 bases at J, with 12 bases between the two ends. The CDR3 DNA reads TGTGCCAGTAGTATAGGGGGGGGGCGAAACAATGAGCAGTTCTTC. This codes for CASSIGGGRNNEQFF.

The chain recombines TRBV4-1 with TRBJ2-1; 11 bases are shared with TRBD2. With 0 bases clipped from V and 6 bases from J, the junction kept 7 bases outside the gene matches. This CDR3 contains 17 residues. Germline CDR1 MGHRA, CDR2 YSYEKL. The CDR3 DNA is TGCGCCAGCAGCCAAGATCGTGCTAGCGGGGGGACCAATGAGCAGTTCTTC. It codes for CASSQDRASGGTNEQFF.

The chain combines TRBV6-5 with TRBJ1-2; the D gene is possibly TRBD1 (5 bases). Germline CDR1 reads MNHEY; CDR2 reads SVGAGI. The CDR3 loop spans 11 amino acids. Between the trimmed V and J ends, which lost 8 bases and 8 bases, there was a span of 12 bases. CDR3 nucleotide sequence: TGTGCCAGCGGGGGTACCGTCGGCTACACCTTC. Translating it yields CASGGTVGYTF.

This chain connects TRBV18 to TRBJ1-2; D gene ambiguous. V was shortened by 0 bases and J by 0 bases, with 8 bases between the two germline ends. CDR3 length: 15 amino acids. The germline V gene has CDR1 KGHSH and CDR2 LQKENI. The CDR3: CASSPPSHPNYGYTF. CDR3 DNA sequence: TGTGCCAGCTCACCACCCTCACACCCTAACTATGGCTACACCTTC.

This sequence joins TRBV4-2 and TRBJ2-2, with D hard to call. The germline V gene encodes CDR1 LGHNA and CDR2 YNFKEQ. V lost 0 bases and J lost 5, with 19 bases in between. The CDR3 extends over 18 amino acids. The CDR3 DNA reads TGTGCCAGCAGCCAAGATTCGAGTTCGGTTTTTTGGACCGGGGAGCTGTTTTTT. This gives the protein CASSQDSSSVFWTGELFF.

This sequence joins TRBV5-6 and TRBJ2-5; D is uncertain. Germline values: CDR1 SGHDT, CDR2 YYEEEE. The CDR3 runs to 12 residues. V was pared by 1 base and J by 8 bases, with 9 bases between. CDR3 in amino acids: CASSLSTATQYF. CDR3 DNA sequence: TGTGCCAGCAGCTTGAGTACGGCCACCCAGTACTTC.

This chain uses TRBV2 with TRBJ2-1, with D uncertain. Germline values: CDR1 SNHLY, CDR2 FYNNEI. This CDR3 is built from 15 residues. V was cut by 2 bases and J by 10 bases, with 18 bases left in between. The CDR3 here is CASSELIYVLGEQFF. CDR3 nucleotide sequence: TGTGCCAGCAGTGAATTGATTTACGTTCTAGGGGAGCAGTTCTTC.

The CDR3 loop is CASSPEGPEGAFF. The CDR3 region has the DNA TGTGCCAGCAGCCCCGAGGGGCCTGAGGGAGCTTTCTTT. The J gene is TRBJ1-1, the V gene TRBV7-9; tentative D call: TRBD1 (5 bases). This CDR3 contains 13 residues. V was shortened by 5 bases and J by 10 bases, with 17 bases between the two germline ends. CDR1 is SEHNR and CDR2 is FQNEAQ in the germline V gene (reference sequence).

The chain joins TRBV4-1 to TRBJ2-7; 8 nucleotides agree with TRBD1. J was trimmed by 6 bases and V by 1 base; bases with no gene match: 2. The germline V gene has CDR1 MGHRA and CDR2 YSYEKL. The CDR3 contains 13 residues. Here the CDR3 DNA reads TGCGCCAGCAGCCAAGCACAGGGGGTCGAGCAGTACTTC. Translated, it gives CASSQAQGVEQYF.

The chain links TRBV7-2 to TRBJ2-3, with 9 nucleotides matching TRBD1. The junction had 0 bases not matched to a gene; V was cut back by 5 bases and J by 0 bases. This CDR3 comprises 14 residues. CDR1 is SGHTA, CDR2 FQGNSA, per germline. The CDR3 loop is CASSGQGSTDTQYF. CDR3 sequence (DNA): TGTGCCAGCAGCGGACAGGGGAGCACAGATACGCAGTATTTT.

This clone showed up just once. The V and J genes are TRBV7-2 and TRBJ1-4; possibly TRBD1 for D (5 bases). This CDR3 has 13 residues. Germline-derived CDR1 and CDR2 are SGHTA and FQGNSA. The ends were cut back, 7 bases at V and 0 bases at J, with 6 bases in the middle. The CDR3 reads CASTQATNEKLFF. DNA for the CDR3: TGTGCCAGCACACAGGCAACTAATGAAAAACTGTTTTTT.

CDR3 protein: CASSLGQLEAFF. The CDR3 nucleotides read TGTGCCAGCAGCCTCGGACAGCTTGAAGCTTTCTTT. This chain uses TRBV7-2 with TRBJ1-1; tentative D call: TRBD1 (6 bases). V gave up 5 bases and J gave up 7 bases, with 11 bases separating them. The CDR3 extends over 12 amino acids. The germline V gene has CDR1 SGHTA and CDR2 FQGNSA.

The chain recombines TRBV21-1 with TRBJ2-7. TRBV21-1 is a pseudogene segment. This CDR3 spans 13 amino acids. CDR3 DNA sequence: TGTGCCAACTCTCCCAGTTGGGGTGGCGAGCAGTACTTC. Protein sequence: CANSPSWGGEQYF.

This CDR3 is CASSAKTGTVNEKLFF. DNA for the CDR3: TGTGCCAGCAGTGCAAAAACAGGGACGGTGAATGAAAAACTGTTTTTT. The chain carries TRBV6-1 and TRBJ1-4; TRBD1 is a possible D gene (6 bases). The length of the CDR3 is 16 residues. From germline, CDR1 is MNHNS and CDR2 SASEGT. Trimming left V 4 bases short and J 5 bases short, with 17 bases between.

The rearrangement uses TRBV5-4 and TRBJ1-2; D ambiguous. The CDR3 contains 12 residues. V lost 4 bases to trimming and J lost 10 bases, with 14 bases between them. Looked up from germline, CDR1 is SGHNT and CDR2 is YYREEE (reference sequence). Here the CDR3 DNA reads TGTGCCAGCAGCGGGGTTGACGCGACCTACACCTTC. It encodes CASSGVDATYTF. The variable domain in full, with the rest retrieved from reference TRBV5-4 and TRBJ1-2, is ETGVTQSPTHLIKTRGQQVTLRCSSQSGHNTVSWYQQALGQGPQFIFQYYREEENGRGNFPPRFSGLQFPNYSSELNVNALELDDSALYLCASSGVDATYTFGSGTRLTVV.